The 19 T cell receptor beta chains listed next were all sequenced from one sample in a study of blood T cell repertoires in COVID-19. Sequenced by immunoSEQ multiplex PCR; TCRdb stores in-frame clones only, minus some. Of over 110,000 clones listed, approximately 88% were seen once; the top ten hold 25% to 30%. Sequences were obtained from peripheral blood. The source is a human donor in a cohort sampled during active COVID-19.

The chain carries TRBV6-5 and TRBJ2-3, with 8 bases aligning to TRBD1. J gave up 1 base and V 4 bases, and 7 bases lay outside the gene matches. Germline values: CDR1 MNHEY, CDR2 SVGAGI. The CDR3 length is 16 residues. CDR3 amino acids: CASSLRDRPGTDTQYF. DNA of the CDR3: TGTGCCAGCAGTTTAAGGGACAGGCCCGGCACAGATACGCAGTATTTT.

This chain links TRBV28 with TRBJ2-7; 7 bases align to TRBD1. CDR1 MDHEN and CDR2 SYDVKM come from the germline V gene. V gave up 6 bases and J gave up 3 bases; unmatched junction bases: 5. CDR3 length equals 13 residues. The DNA for the CDR3 is TGTGCCAGCAGCTCCGGACAGGACTACGAGCAGTACTTC. Its protein product is CASSSGQDYEQYF.

The chain couples TRBV5-1 to TRBJ1-1, with D perhaps matching TRBD1 (5 bases). The length of the CDR3 is 15 residues. Germline V CDR1 and CDR2: SGHRS, YFSETQ. Trimming took 4 bases from V and 0 from J, leaving 13 bases between them. The CDR3 spells CASSPVGGMNTEAFF. In DNA, the CDR3 is TGCGCCAGCAGCCCGGTCGGGGGGATGAACACTGAAGCTTTCTTT.

This chain connects TRBV18 to TRBJ2-4; TRBD1 matches 7 bases. The CDR3 covers 16 residues. Germline V gene data show CDR1 as KGHSH and CDR2 as LQKENI. Losses at the gene ends were 2 bases for V and 3 bases for J; bases not matched to a gene: 7. CDR3 sequence reads: CASSPVQGIVKNIQYF. CDR3 DNA sequence: TGTGCCAGCTCACCAGTACAGGGGATCGTCAAAAACATTCAGTACTTC.

This rearrangement joins TRBV21-1 to TRBJ1-2. TRBV21-1 is recorded as a pseudogene. This CDR3 is 16 amino acids long. The CDR3 nucleotides read TGTGCCAGCAGCATGTACCCCCGGGGGTGTGCTGTTGGCTACACCTTC. It yields the protein CASSMYPRGCAVGYTF.

The gene calls are TRBV19 and TRBJ2-7; TRBD2 agrees at 9 bases. Germline V gives CDR1 LNHDA, CDR2 SQIVND (reference sequence). The CDR3 consists of 15 residues. V lost 2 bases to trimming and J lost 4 bases; unmatched junction nucleotides: 6. The CDR3 protein is CASSISLAGRYEQYF. Here the CDR3 DNA reads TGTGCCAGTAGTATAAGCCTAGCGGGGCGATACGAGCAGTACTTC. Full variable domain (outside the CDR3, taken from reference TRBV19 and TRBJ2-7): DGGITQSPKYLFRKEGQNVTLSCEQNLNHDAMYWYRQDPGQGLRLIYYSQIVNDFQKGDIAEGYSVSREKKESFPLTVTSAQKNPTAFYLCASSISLAGRYEQYFGPGTRLTVT.

This clone was recorded only once. V and J are TRBV5-4 and TRBJ1-2; the match to TRBD1 covers 8 bases. This CDR3 is built from 15 residues. With 0 bases clipped from V and 4 bases from J, the junction kept 5 bases outside the gene matches. The germline V gene has CDR1 SGHNT and CDR2 YYREEE (reference sequence). CDR3 coding DNA: TGTGCCAGCAGCTTGGCCCGACAGGGGACCTATGGCTACACCTTC. This encodes CASSLARQGTYGYTF.

The chain joins TRBV13 to TRBJ2-2; 9 bases line up with TRBD2. There are 16 residues in the CDR3. Germline V lookup: CDR1 PRHDT, CDR2 FYEKMQ (reference sequence). The V gene end was trimmed by 5 bases and the J gene end by 1 base; junction bases not matched to a gene: 5. As DNA, the CDR3 is TGTGCCAGCAGCCAAGCGGGGGGCCTGAACACCGGGGAGCTGTTTTTT. Residues: CASSQAGGLNTGELFF.

The gene calls are TRBV13 and TRBJ1-2; D is ambiguous. V was clipped by 5 bases and J by 8 bases, with 21 bases between them. Germline CDR1 reads PRHDT; CDR2 reads FYEKMQ (reference sequence). The CDR3 extends over 15 amino acids. CDR3 nucleotide sequence: TGTGCCAGCAGCCCGAGAGGCGGGCCCCTGGAGGGCTACACCTTC. It specifies CASSPRGGPLEGYTF.

The CDR3 nucleotides read TGTGCCAGCAGCTTGGGGGGACAGGGAGGAAACTATGGCTACACCTTC. This translates into CASSLGGQGGNYGYTF. The chain combines TRBV5-4 with TRBJ1-2, with 9 bases lining up with TRBD1. J was trimmed by 2 bases and V by 0 bases; bases with no gene match: 5. This CDR3 is built from 16 residues. The germline V gene has CDR1 SGHNT and CDR2 YYREEE (reference sequence).

J is TRBJ1-1 and V is TRBV2; D is uncertain. In germline, CDR1 is SNHLY, CDR2 FYNNEI. This CDR3 contains 13 residues. The V and J ends lost 1 base and 5 bases respectively, with 8 bases between them. CDR3 sequence reads: CASSEGRGTEAFF. DNA for the CDR3: TGTGCCAGCAGTGAAGGGAGAGGGACTGAAGCTTTCTTT.

The V and J genes are TRBV5-1 and TRBJ1-5, with D maybe TRBD1 (5 bases). CDR1 is SGHRS, CDR2 YFSETQ, per germline. There are 15 residues in the CDR3. V was cut by 1 base and J by 5 bases, with 13 bases left in between. The CDR3 is CASSLSSGSDQPQHF. As DNA, the CDR3 is TGCGCCAGCAGCTTGTCGTCAGGGTCTGATCAGCCCCAGCATTTT.

The chain employs TRBV2 and TRBJ1-2; D gene ambiguous. The V and J ends lost 0 bases and 13 bases respectively, with 9 bases between them. CDR1 and CDR2 (germline): SNHLY, FYNNEI. The CDR3 extends over 11 amino acids. The CDR3 DNA sequence: TGTGCCAGCAGTGAAGCGAGGGCTCGCACCTTC. Its protein is CASSEARARTF.

The chain links TRBV6-5 to TRBJ1-4, with TRBD1 identical over 7 bases. CDR3 length equals 13 residues. Trimming cost V 5 bases and J 17 bases; bases outside gene matches: 14. CDR1 is MNHEY, CDR2 SVGAGI, per germline. The CDR3 bases are TGTGCCAGCAGTAGGGCACAGGGGACGGAAAGTTTTTTT. Its translation: CASSRAQGTESFF.

This clone was recorded once. The V call is TRBV3-1 (or the pseudogene TRBV3-2), the J call TRBJ1-2; 8 nucleotides align to TRBD1. Looked up from germline, CDR1 is LGHDT and CDR2 is YNNKEL (reference sequence). The CDR3 runs 14 residues. With 4 bases clipped from V and 7 bases from J, the junction kept 8 bases outside the gene matches. The chain's CDR3 is CASSLAQGAGGYTF. The CDR3 DNA reads as TGTGCCAGCAGCCTTGCGCAGGGGGCGGGTGGCTACACCTTC.

This clone has more than one count but fewer than ten. The chain couples TRBV9 to TRBJ2-1; TRBD2 matches at 10 bases. The junction had 19 bases not matched to a gene; V was cut back by 3 bases and J by 4 bases. Germline values: CDR1 SGDLS, CDR2 YYNGEE. CDR3 size: 20 residues. The CDR3 DNA sequence: TGTGCCAGCAGCGGGTCTCCTAAACTTGCCGGGACTAGCGAATACAATGAGCAGTTCTTC. It yields the protein CASSGSPKLAGTSEYNEQFF.

This chain links TRBV10-3 with TRBJ2-5; tentatively, D is TRBD1 (6 bases). The germline V and J ends were trimmed by 5 bases and 2 bases, with 21 bases remaining between them. This CDR3 is built from 17 residues. Germline CDR1 and CDR2: ENHRY and SYGVKD. CDR3 bases: TGTGCCATCAGTAAGGGTCGGGCAGGGGCCTTTCAAGAGACCCAGTACTTC. Translated, it gives CAISKGRAGAFQETQYF.

The chain combines TRBV5-1 with TRBJ1-1; TRBD1 matches 9 bases. Germline CDR1 and CDR2: SGHRS and YFSETQ. The CDR3 has 16 residues. V gave up 7 bases and J gave up 4 bases; unmatched junction bases: 14. The CDR3 is CASAPDRGGRFTEAFF. The CDR3 coding sequence is TGCGCCAGCGCCCCGGACAGGGGAGGAAGGTTCACTGAAGCTTTCTTT.

This clone turned up a few times. The DNA for the CDR3 is TGTGCCAGCAGCCCTAACAGGGACCATGAGCAGTTCTTC. Translated, it gives CASSPNRDHEQFF. This chain uses TRBV7-3 with TRBJ2-1, with D tentatively TRBD1 (6 bases). CDR3 length: 13 residues. The germline V gene has CDR1 SGHTA and CDR2 FQGTGA. Trimming shortened V by 5 bases and J by 8 bases, and 13 bases separated the two germline ends. The full variable domain, completed using reference TRBV7-3 and TRBJ2-1, is GAGVSQTPSNKVTEKGKYVELRCDPISGHTALYWYRQSLGQGPEFLIYFQGTGAADDSGLPNDRFFAVRPEGSVSTLKIQRTERGDSAVYLCASSPNRDHEQFFGPGTRLTVL.